This TCR beta chain originates from a study of T cells in Graves' hyperthyroidism and ophthalmopathy. This clonotype was seen ten or more times. Its matching antigen is unknown. Study-wide findings and caveats: Most thyroid clonotypes expanded above 0.001 were also detected in blood.

V was pared by 5 bases and J by 6 bases, with 20 bases between. The CDR3 is 16 amino acids. Germline V gene sequence: CDR1 SGHAT, CDR2 FQNNGV. RNA transcripts were the template for amplifying TCR beta CDR3 regions. HTBI primers drove first-round RT-PCR of the TCR CDR3. Each CDR3 protein gets one entry after TCRdb re-called the multiplex PCR reads with MiXCR. The sample carries around 380,000 distinct CDR3 sequences, roughly 13% recorded once. This rearrangement joins TRBV11-2 to TRBJ1-5; D possibly corresponds to TRBD1 (6 bases). Material: blood. The sequence derives from a man aged 25-45 years with Graves' hyperthyroidism that later progressed to Graves' ophthalmopathy. CDR3 sequence (DNA): TGTGCCAGCAGCCGTCACCCCCGGGACACTCTTCAGCCCCAGCATTTT. It specifies CASSRHPRDTLQPQHF.